This T cell receptor beta chain came from a study of post-analysis software for immune sequencing data. Study outcomes and limitations: Comparison with controls showed significantly lower normalized Chao1 diversity in multiple sclerosis patients. About five TRBV segments were more frequent in patients than controls; TRBV5-6, TRBV5-1 and TRBV20-1 belonged to this group.

The library was made from cDNA and included unique molecular identifiers. With about 0.85 to 10 million T cells as the source, approximately 450,000 cDNA molecules resulted. MiXCR was run by TCRdb on the PCR reads, yielding one entry per CDR3 protein. The sample gives about 260,000 distinct CDR3 sequences, 36% of which show up once; around 5.2% is in the top ten. With respect to this clonotype: The target antigen is unknown.

CDR1 is GTSNPN and CDR2 is SVGIG in the germline V gene (reference sequence). This CDR3 is built from 12 residues. V was trimmed by 4 bases and J by 6 bases, leaving 10 bases between them. The gene calls are TRBV30 and TRBJ1-5, with D maybe TRBD1 (6 bases). The receptor was isolated from a girl aged 10-17 years with multiple sclerosis. The sequencing input was blood. CDR3 bases: TGTGCCTGGACTACAGGGTTTCAGCCCCAGCATTTT. Translated: CAWTTGFQPQHF. Looking up the rest from reference TRBV30 and TRBJ1-5 gives the full variable domain: SQTIHQWPATLVQPVGSPLSLECTVEGTSNPNLYWYRQAAGRGLQLLFYSVGIGQISSEVPQNLSASRPQDRQFILSSKKLLLSDSGFYLCAWTTGFQPQHFGDGTRLSIL.